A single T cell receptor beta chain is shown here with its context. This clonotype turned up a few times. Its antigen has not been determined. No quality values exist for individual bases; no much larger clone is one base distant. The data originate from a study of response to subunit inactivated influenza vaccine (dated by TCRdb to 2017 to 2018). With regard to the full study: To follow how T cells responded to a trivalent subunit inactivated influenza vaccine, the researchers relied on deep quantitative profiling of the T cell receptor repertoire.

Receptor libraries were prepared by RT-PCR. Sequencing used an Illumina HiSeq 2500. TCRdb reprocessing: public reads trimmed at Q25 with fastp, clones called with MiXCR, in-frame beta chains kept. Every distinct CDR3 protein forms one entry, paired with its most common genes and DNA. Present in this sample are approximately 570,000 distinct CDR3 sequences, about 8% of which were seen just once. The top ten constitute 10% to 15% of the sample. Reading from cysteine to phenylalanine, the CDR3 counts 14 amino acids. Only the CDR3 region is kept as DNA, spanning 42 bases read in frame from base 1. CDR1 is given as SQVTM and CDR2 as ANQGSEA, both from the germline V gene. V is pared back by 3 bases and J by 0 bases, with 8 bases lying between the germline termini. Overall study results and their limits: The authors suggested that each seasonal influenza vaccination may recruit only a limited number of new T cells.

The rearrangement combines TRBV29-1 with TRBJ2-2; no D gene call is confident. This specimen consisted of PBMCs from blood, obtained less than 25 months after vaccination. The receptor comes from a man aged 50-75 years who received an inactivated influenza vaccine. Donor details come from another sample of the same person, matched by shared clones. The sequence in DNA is TGCAGCGTTGATGGGTTCGCGAACACCGGGGAGCTGTTTTTT. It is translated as CSVDGFANTGELFF.